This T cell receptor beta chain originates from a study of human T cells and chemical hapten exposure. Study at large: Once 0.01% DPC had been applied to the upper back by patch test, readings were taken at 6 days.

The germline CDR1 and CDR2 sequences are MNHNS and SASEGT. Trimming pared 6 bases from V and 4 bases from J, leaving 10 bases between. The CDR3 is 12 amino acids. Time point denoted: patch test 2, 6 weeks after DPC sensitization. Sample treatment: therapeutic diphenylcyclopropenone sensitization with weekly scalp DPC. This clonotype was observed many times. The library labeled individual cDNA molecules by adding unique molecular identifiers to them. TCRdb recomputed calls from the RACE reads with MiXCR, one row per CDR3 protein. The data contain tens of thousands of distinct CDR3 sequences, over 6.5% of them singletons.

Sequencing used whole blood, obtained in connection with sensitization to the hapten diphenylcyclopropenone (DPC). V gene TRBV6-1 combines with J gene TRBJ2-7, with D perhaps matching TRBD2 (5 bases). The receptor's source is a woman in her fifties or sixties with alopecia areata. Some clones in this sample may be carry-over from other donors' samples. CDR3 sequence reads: CASSEGTYEQYF. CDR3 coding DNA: TGTGCCAGCAGCGAGGGTACATACGAGCAGTACTTC.